The clone carrying this T cell receptor beta chain was detected ten times or more. Its specificity is not known. This sample stems from a study of response to subunit inactivated influenza vaccine. Regarding the study as a whole: After each seasonal influenza vaccination, few new T cells are recruited, the authors suggested.

TCRdb re-called the RT-PCR reads with MiXCR, one entry per CDR3 protein. Counted here are 550,000 to 800,000 distinct CDR3 sequences, around a sixth occurring once; the ten biggest clones make up around a tenth. The specimen was PBMCs from blood, collected 11 to 12 days after vaccination. This receptor was taken from a man over 45 who received an inactivated influenza vaccine.

The CDR3 protein is CASSPTVSGGYTF. CDR3 nucleotide sequence: TGTGCCAGCAGCCCGACAGTCTCGGGAGGCTACACCTTC. This chain connects TRBV11-1 to TRBJ1-2, with D maybe TRBD1 (5 bases). V lost 5 bases to trimming and J lost 8 bases, with 15 bases between them. The CDR3 covers 13 residues. In germline, CDR1 is SGHAT, CDR2 FQDESV (reference sequence).